Each of the 16 T cell receptor beta chains below was sequenced from the same sample in a study (dated by TCRdb to about 2015). CD4+CD25+CD127-/low cells were isolated as Tregs. The library was obtained by 5' RACE. TCRdb lists the instrument as Illumina MiSeq. TCRdb reworked the public reads: Q25 trimming with fastp, MiXCR clone assembly, productive beta chains retained. Under each unique CDR3 protein, matching rows form one entry showing the most common genes and DNA. The sample includes about 10,000 distinct CDR3 sequences, with 27% observed a single time. The biggest ten clones account for roughly 3% of the sample. The sample taken for sequencing was Tregs sorted from a lymph node. Receptors originate from a female donor with breast cancer.

This clonotype rates as medium-sized. The chain uses TRBV5-1 and TRBJ1-2; D not certain. CDR1 is SGHRS, CDR2 YFSETQ, per germline. The CDR3 covers 13 residues. Trimming pared 0 bases from V and 4 bases from J, leaving 7 bases between. CDR3 amino acids: CASSLAQSYGYTF. In nucleotides, the CDR3 is TGCGCCAGCAGCTTGGCACAGTCCTATGGCTACACCTTC.

V gene TRBV20-1 combines with J gene TRBJ1-1; D unclear. The length of the CDR3 is 14 residues. The ends were cut back, 5 bases at V and 2 bases at J, with 15 bases in the middle. Germline CDR1 is DFQATT and CDR2 is SNEGSKA (reference sequence). The CDR3 bases are TGCAGTGCTCAAACTACCCGATTCAACACTGAAGCTTTCTTT. It translates to CSAQTTRFNTEAFF.

This clonotype was detected many times. CDR3 amino acids: CASSPTGLTYEQYF. Written as DNA, the CDR3 is TGTGCCAGCAGCCCCACAGGGCTCACCTACGAGCAGTACTTC. J is TRBJ2-7 and V is TRBV27, with a tentative D call TRBD1 (6 bases). The length of the CDR3 is 14 residues. Trimming stripped 6 bases from V and 2 bases from J, with 14 bases between. Germline CDR1 and CDR2: MNHEY and SMNVEV (reference sequence).

This clonotype occurred a few times. The J gene is TRBJ2-1, the V gene TRBV12-5, with 7 bases aligning to TRBD1. With 8 bases clipped from V and 6 bases from J, the junction kept 7 bases outside the gene matches. The CDR3 covers 13 residues. Germline CDR1 reads LGHNT; CDR2 reads FRNRAP. The CDR3 DNA sequence: TGTGCTAGTTCCGGGACAGATTTCAATGAGCAGTTCTTC. This codes for CASSGTDFNEQFF.

This clonotype is judged medium-sized (0.01 to 0.1%). The chain couples TRBV7-9 to TRBJ2-1; 7 bases fit TRBD2. V lost 1 base and J lost 10; bases outside the gene matches: 4. Germline V CDR1 and CDR2: SEHNR, FQNEAQ (reference sequence). There are 13 residues in the CDR3. The CDR3 coding sequence is TGTGCCAGCAGCTTAGTGGGAGCGGGGGAGCAGTTCTTC. Its translation: CASSLVGAGEQFF.

This chain links TRBV20-1 with TRBJ1-3; D unresolved. Germline V lookup: CDR1 DFQATT, CDR2 SNEGSKA (reference sequence). Trimming took 0 bases from V and 3 from J, leaving 9 bases between them. The CDR3 is 14 amino acids. This CDR3 is CSARDGKDGNTIYF. The CDR3 DNA reads TGCAGTGCTAGAGATGGAAAGGATGGAAACACCATATATTTT.

About this clonotype itself: Just one base apart from a much larger clone, this may be a read error. The chain uses TRBV6-2 or TRBV6-3 and TRBJ1-6, with D hard to call. This CDR3 spans 14 amino acids. Germline V gene lookup returns CDR1 MNHEY and CDR2 SVGEGT. Trimming removed 6 bases at V and 10 bases at J, with 16 bases between. The chain's CDR3 is CASSLHGRNSPLHF. CDR3 nucleotide sequence: TGTGCCAGCAGCTTACATGGAAGGAACTCACCCCTCCACTTT.

By sample share, this clonotype is medium-sized. The chain recombines TRBV9 with TRBJ2-3; 11 nucleotides line up with TRBD2. The CDR3 is made up of 16 amino acids. V lost 1 base and J lost 3; bases outside the gene matches: 4. The V gene's germline CDR1 is SGDLS and CDR2 YYNGEE. The CDR3 DNA follows: TGTGCCAGCAGCGTATGGTCTAGCGGGGGGACAGATACGCAGTATTTT. This translates into CASSVWSSGGTDTQYF.

By its share, this clonotype is medium-sized. The chain is built from TRBV6-5 and TRBJ1-1; TRBD1 matches at 9 bases. After removal of 5 bases from V and 13 bases from J, the junction contained 8 bases not matched to a gene. This CDR3 spans 12 amino acids. Germline V gene sequence: CDR1 MNHEY, CDR2 SVGAGI. CDR3 sequence reads: CASSTTGGDNFF. CDR3 nucleotide sequence: TGTGCCAGCAGTACGACAGGGGGGGATAATTTCTTT.

The chain couples TRBV6-2 or TRBV6-3 to TRBJ1-1; D uncertain. V shed 0 bases and J shed 1 base, with 9 bases lying between them. Germline assignment: CDR1 MNHEY and CDR2 SVGEGT. The CDR3 runs 15 residues. The CDR3 bases are TGTGCCAGCAGTTACTCTTGGCGGAGGAACACTGAAGCTTTCTTT. Amino acid sequence: CASSYSWRRNTEAFF.

The CDR3 here is CASSPQGIGNTGELFF. CDR3 nucleotide sequence: TGTGCCAGCAGCCCACAGGGGATCGGAAACACCGGGGAGCTGTTTTTT. The chain has TRBV27 and TRBJ2-2, with 7 bases fitting TRBD1. The CDR3 has 16 residues. Germline trimming cut 6 bases from V and 2 bases from J; bases unmatched to any gene: 9. The germline V gene encodes CDR1 MNHEY and CDR2 SMNVEV (reference sequence).

This clonotype is medium-sized in the sample. The chain combines TRBV5-1 with TRBJ2-1; 14 nucleotides align to TRBD2. The germline V gene has CDR1 SGHRS and CDR2 YFSETQ. Trimming at V came to 3 bases and at J to 7 bases, leaving 6 bases not matched to a gene. This CDR3 comprises 16 residues. The CDR3 region is CASSSSGLAGVNEQFF. The DNA for the CDR3 is TGCGCCAGCAGCTCTTCGGGACTAGCGGGAGTTAATGAGCAGTTCTTC.

With respect to this clonotype: This may stem from a read error, because a much larger clone lies one nucleotide away. The chain couples TRBV5-1 to TRBJ2-2; D gene ambiguous. This CDR3 has 13 residues. Germline lookup yields CDR1 SGHRS and CDR2 YFSETQ. Here the CDR3 reads CASGFYYTGELFF. In DNA form, the CDR3 reads TGCGCCAGCGGCTTCTACTACACCGGGGAGCTGTTTTTT.

There are many counts of this clonotype. This sequence joins TRBV6-5 and TRBJ1-2; TRBD1 might be the D (5 bases). From germline, CDR1 is MNHEY and CDR2 SVGAGI. This CDR3 spans 13 amino acids. The ends were cut back, 4 bases at V and 5 bases at J, with 11 bases in the middle. This chain's CDR3 is CASSSGTDYGYTF. CDR3 DNA sequence: TGTGCCAGCAGTTCGGGGACGGATTATGGCTACACCTTC.

This clonotype has a count of ten or more. The CDR3 coding sequence is TGCGCCAGCAGCCAAGATATGGCAGAGACCTACAATGAGCAGTTCTTC. Protein: CASSQDMAETYNEQFF. J is TRBJ2-1 and V is TRBV4-1, with D unclear. The V end was cut by 0 bases, the J end by 2 bases, with 11 bases between. Germline CDR1 is MGHRA and CDR2 is YSYEKL. CDR3 length: 16 amino acids.

To note about this clonotype: A much larger clone is a single base away; this may be a read error. This chain joins TRBV30 and TRBJ1-5; 10 bases match TRBD1. Trimming cost V 5 bases and J 6 bases; bases outside gene matches: 10. The CDR3 totals 15 residues. Per germline, CDR1 GTSNPN and CDR2 SVGIG (reference sequence). The CDR3 bases are TGTGCCTGGGGTATAGGACAGGGGGGTAGTCAGCCCCAGCATTTT. Its translation is CAWGIGQGGSQPQHF.